These 15 T cell receptor beta chains came from one sample sequenced in a study of T cells in Graves' hyperthyroidism and ophthalmopathy. Amplification yielded TCR beta CDR3 regions, with RNA transcripts as the source. The HTBI primer set was used in a first-round RT-PCR of the TCR CDR3. TCRdb reprocessed the multiplex PCR reads with MiXCR, giving one entry per CDR3 protein. This table holds some 490,000 distinct CDR3 sequences, 16% found once. Material for sequencing was blood. The receptors originated from a woman younger than 45 with Graves' ophthalmopathy.

The chain is built from TRBV7-2 and TRBJ2-3; 15 nucleotides match TRBD2. The CDR3 length is 21 residues. The germline V gene encodes CDR1 SGHTA and CDR2 FQGNSA. J lost 3 bases, V lost 2 bases, and 15 bases had no gene match. The CDR3 loop reads CASSLPPGTSGRWGLTDTQYF. The CDR3 DNA is TGTGCCAGCAGCTTACCGCCCGGGACTAGCGGGAGGTGGGGGTTAACAGATACGCAGTATTTT.

This clonotype was picked up many times. The chain joins TRBV10-3 to TRBJ1-1; D unresolved. Germline loops: CDR1 ENHRY, CDR2 SYGVKD. Trimming pared 0 bases from V and 0 bases from J, leaving 8 bases between. The CDR3 has 15 amino acids. CDR3: CAISESGRLNTEAFF. The CDR3 DNA is TGTGCCATCAGTGAGTCCGGCAGGCTGAACACTGAAGCTTTCTTT.

The table lists this clonotype with many counts. V usage is TRBV7-2 and J usage is TRBJ2-7, with 12 bases fitting TRBD2. The germline CDR1 and CDR2 sequences are SGHTA and FQGNSA. The trim removed 5 bases at V and 1 base at J, leaving 6 bases unmatched. This CDR3 contains 16 residues. This CDR3 reads CASSALAGGPSYEQYF. For the CDR3, the DNA is TGTGCCAGCAGCGCGCTAGCGGGAGGGCCTTCCTACGAGCAGTACTTC.

This rearrangement joins TRBV20-1 to TRBJ2-1; TRBD1 matches at 11 bases. The CDR3 length is 20 residues. The V segment lost 2 bases and the J segment 5 bases; nucleotides outside the gene matches: 20. Germline V lookup: CDR1 DFQATT, CDR2 SNEGSKA (reference sequence). CDR3 nucleotide sequence: TGCAGTGCTAGACCTCGCCCTATTGGGACAGGGGGGTTTTCGGACAATGAGCAGTTCTTC. Its translation is CSARPRPIGTGGFSDNEQFF.

This clonotype was recorded a few times. The CDR3 region is CASSHQGSNQPQHF. In DNA, the CDR3 is TGTGCCAGCAGCCACCAGGGTAGCAATCAGCCCCAGCATTTT. The chain has TRBV3-1 and TRBJ1-5; TRBD1 might be the D (5 bases). This CDR3 region has 14 residues. V was cut by 3 bases and J by 0 bases, with 6 bases left in between. The germline gives CDR1 LGHDT, CDR2 YNNKEL (reference sequence).

Concerning this clonotype itself: This CDR3 is missing its conserved last phenylalanine or tryptophan, likely due to a read error. The CDR3 region has the DNA TGTGCCAGCAGCTTTAGGGCGGGAGCCACAGATACGCAGTATCTT. Translating gives CASSFRAGATDTQYL. The chain combines TRBV7-3 with TRBJ2-3; 7 bases map to TRBD2. CDR1 SGHTA and CDR2 FQGTGA come from the germline V gene. The CDR3 runs 15 residues. Trimming cost V 3 bases and J 2 bases; bases outside gene matches: 5.

The DNA for the CDR3 is TGTGCCAGCAGGAAACCGGGACAGGGGGCAGGTGAGCAGTTCTTC. Its translation: CASRKPGQGAGEQFF. The rearrangement joins TRBV2 to TRBJ2-1; 12 nucleotides align to TRBD1. The CDR3 totals 15 residues. With 6 bases clipped from V and 9 bases from J, the junction kept 9 bases outside the gene matches. CDR1 and CDR2 (germline): SNHLY, FYNNEI. The full variable domain, in which reference TRBV2 and TRBJ2-1 provide the parts outside the CDR3, is EPEVTQTPSHQVTQMGQEVILRCVPISNHLYFYWYRQILGQKVEFLVSFYNNEISEKSEIFDDQFSVERPDGSNFTLKIRSTKLEDSAMYFCASRKPGQGAGEQFFGPGTRLTVL.

V and J are TRBV4-2 and TRBJ2-2, with no clear D. The CDR3 runs 15 residues. Trimming cost V 4 bases and J 7 bases, with 16 bases left between them. The V gene's germline CDR1 is LGHNA and CDR2 YNFKEQ. The CDR3 region has the DNA TGTGCCAGCAGCCCGAACATCCTAAGAAGCGGGGAGCTGTTTTTT. Protein product: CASSPNILRSGELFF.

This clonotype was found a few times. V and J are TRBV14 and TRBJ2-7; tentatively, D is TRBD1 or TRBD2 (5 bases each). Per the germline V gene, CDR1 is SGHDN and CDR2 is FVKESK. Between the trimmed V and J ends, which lost 0 bases and 5 bases, there was a span of 14 bases. This CDR3 is built from 15 residues. The CDR3 protein is CASSQDWGSINEQYF. DNA for the CDR3: TGTGCCAGCAGCCAAGATTGGGGGAGTATCAACGAGCAGTACTTC. The variable domain in full, with the rest retrieved from reference TRBV14 and TRBJ2-7, is EAGVTQFPSHSVIEKGQTVTLRCDPISGHDNLYWYRRVMGKEIKFLLHFVKESKQDESGMPNNRFLAERTGGTYSTLKVQPAELEDSGVYFCASSQDWGSINEQYFGPGTRLTVT.

This chain joins TRBV7-9 and TRBJ2-7; TRBD2 is a possible D gene (5 bases). V was trimmed by 2 bases and J by 6 bases, leaving 8 bases between them. CDR1 is SEHNR, CDR2 FQNEAQ, per germline (reference sequence). The CDR3 contains 12 residues. The CDR3 loop is CASSLIGSEQYF. In DNA form, the CDR3 reads TGTGCCAGCAGCTTAATAGGGAGCGAGCAGTACTTC.

V usage is TRBV27 and J usage is TRBJ1-4; D uncertain. Trimming took 8 bases from V and 8 from J, leaving 18 bases between them. CDR1 MNHEY and CDR2 SMNVEV come from the germline V gene (reference sequence). The CDR3 length is 14 residues. The CDR3: CASGEEGAPEKLFF. The CDR3 bases are TGTGCCAGCGGGGAGGAGGGCGCTCCAGAAAAACTGTTTTTT.

This clonotype has more than one count but fewer than ten. The V gene is TRBV18, the J gene TRBJ1-1; weak D call: TRBD1 (5 bases). Trimming shortened V by 6 bases and J by 3 bases, and 14 bases separated the two germline ends. The CDR3 extends over 14 amino acids. Germline V lookup: CDR1 KGHSH, CDR2 LQKENI. This chain's CDR3 is CASSPGPRDTEAFF. CDR3 bases: TGTGCCAGCTCCCCGGGACCGAGGGACACTGAAGCTTTCTTT.

This chain links TRBV7-2 with TRBJ2-3, with 13 bases matching TRBD2. Germline V gene data show CDR1 as SGHTA and CDR2 as FQGNSA. The CDR3 is made up of 14 amino acids. The V and J ends lost 6 bases and 4 bases, in that order; junction bases with no gene match: 1. The CDR3 here is CASSGLAGADTQYF. The CDR3 region has the DNA TGTGCCAGCAGTGGACTAGCGGGAGCAGATACGCAGTATTTT.

This clonotype appeared many times. J is TRBJ1-1 and V is TRBV6-1; the D gene is possibly TRBD1 (5 bases). The germline V gene encodes CDR1 MNHNS and CDR2 SASEGT. Trimming took off 5 bases at V and 3 bases at J, with 19 bases between the two ends. The CDR3 contains 16 residues. CDR3 protein: CASSSPPGRRDTEAFF. The CDR3 nucleotides read TGTGCCAGCAGTTCCCCCCCAGGGAGGAGGGACACTGAAGCTTTCTTT.

The chain employs TRBV27 and TRBJ2-7, with 10 bases matching TRBD1. Germline CDR1 is MNHEY and CDR2 is SMNVEV (reference sequence). This CDR3 comprises 16 residues. After removal of 5 bases from V and 3 bases from J, the junction contained 10 bases not matched to a gene. The CDR3 loop reads CASSVRRDRGRYEQYF. DNA for the CDR3: TGTGCCAGCAGTGTTCGAAGGGACAGGGGACGCTACGAGCAGTACTTC.